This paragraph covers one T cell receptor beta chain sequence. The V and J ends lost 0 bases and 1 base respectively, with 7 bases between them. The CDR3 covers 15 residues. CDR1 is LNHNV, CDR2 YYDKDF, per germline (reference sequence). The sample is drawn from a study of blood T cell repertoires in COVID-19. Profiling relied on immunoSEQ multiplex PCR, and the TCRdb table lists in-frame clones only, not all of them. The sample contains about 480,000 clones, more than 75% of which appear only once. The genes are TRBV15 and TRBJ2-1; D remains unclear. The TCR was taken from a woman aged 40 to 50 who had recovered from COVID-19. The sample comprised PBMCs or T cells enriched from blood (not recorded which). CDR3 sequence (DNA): TGTGCCACCAGCAGAGAGGCGGATTCCTACAATGAGCAGTTCTTC. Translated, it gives CATSREADSYNEQFF.